This is a list of T cell receptor beta chains from one sample in a study of T cells after yellow fever vaccination. TCRdb redid the calling of the 5' RACE reads with MiXCR, one entry per CDR3 protein. The sample holds 450,000 to 550,000 distinct CDR3 sequences, 20% to 25% seen once. The input for sequencing was PBMCs, taken 20 to 25 days after the first yellow fever vaccination. All receptors come from a man aged 18 to 29 who received the YFV17D yellow fever vaccine. Both conserved end residues are part of each CDR3. The D gene is left open where the match is weak. Size is omitted from some rows. Given values are once, few, many or a class for expanded clones.

TRBV4-1,.,TRBJ1-6,few,CASSQDRARPPLHF,TGCGCCAGCAGCCAAGATCGGGCGAGACCACCCCTCCACTTT
TRBV4-3,.,TRBJ1-1,few,CASSLTGTNMNTEAFF,TGCGCCAGCAGCCTAACCGGGACAAACATGAACACTGAAGCTTTCTTT
TRBV12-3/TRBV12-4,.,TRBJ1-1,.,CASSLTGKNTEAFF,TGTGCCAGCAGTTTAACAGGGAAAAACACTGAAGCTTTCTTT
TRBV7-9,.,TRBJ2-5,.,CASSFSGSGETQYF,TGTGCCAGCAGCTTCTCGGGGTCGGGGGAGACCCAGTACTTC
TRBV10-3,TRBD1,TRBJ1-1,few,CAISRGQGANTEAFF,TGTGCCATCAGTAGGGGTCAGGGGGCGAACACTGAAGCTTTCTTT
TRBV20-1,.,TRBJ1-1,few,CSARRPTGRNTEAFF,TGCAGTGCTAGACGTCCAACAGGGAGGAACACTGAAGCTTTCTTT
TRBV10-3,.,TRBJ2-2,.,CAISQGAAGELFF,TGTGCCATCAGTCAGGGAGCGGCCGGGGAGCTGTTTTTT
TRBV18,TRBD1,TRBJ1-1,.,CASSQATGADTEAFF,TGTGCCAGCTCACAGGCGACAGGGGCGGACACTGAAGCTTTCTTT
TRBV22-1,.,TRBJ2-2,.,CINSPGSGRRNTGELFF,TGCATCAACAGTCCTGGGTCCGGGAGACGGAACACCGGGGAGCTGTTTTTT
TRBV6-2/TRBV6-3,.,TRBJ2-2,.,CASSDLPGRRLGELFF,TGTGCCAGCAGTGACCTCCCAGGGCGGCGTTTAGGGGAGCTGTTTTTT
TRBV6-2/TRBV6-3,TRBD1,TRBJ2-7,few,CASSWAGGDRYEQYF,TGTGCCAGCAGTTGGGCAGGGGGCGACCGTTACGAGCAGTACTTC
TRBV2,.,TRBJ2-5,many,CACVEGWETQYF,TGTGCCTGCGTTGAGGGTTGGGAGACCCAGTACTTC